Following are 27 T cell receptor beta chains from one sample sequenced in a study of siplizumab effects on memory and regulatory T cells. Some clones are missing from TCRdb's copy, which holds only in-frame ones; the method was immunoSEQ multiplex PCR. The sample has about 120,000 clones; about 93% are singletons. The sequenced sample consisted of non-Treg CD4+ T cells sorted from blood. The source is a human donor in good health.

CDR3 in amino acids: CASSEQGAPGYGYTF. CDR3 nucleotides: TGTGCCAGCAGCGAACAGGGGGCTCCTGGCTATGGCTACACCTTC. The V call is TRBV9, the J call TRBJ1-2; 9 bases match TRBD1. CDR1 and CDR2 from the germline V gene are SGDLS and YYNGEE. This CDR3 has 15 residues. Unmatched junction bases numbered 7, after V lost 3 bases and J lost 4 bases.

J is TRBJ1-6 and V is TRBV7-9; 8 nucleotides match TRBD1. The V segment lost 5 bases and the J segment 5 bases; nucleotides outside the gene matches: 5. CDR3 length equals 15 residues. Per the germline V gene, CDR1 is SEHNR and CDR2 is FQNEAQ (reference sequence). The CDR3 nucleotides read TGTGCCAGCAGCCCACGGACAGGGAATAATTCACCCCTCCACTTT. This gives the protein CASSPRTGNNSPLHF.

This chain uses TRBV9 with TRBJ2-5; 7 bases agree with TRBD1. Trimming at V came to 0 bases and at J to 5 bases, leaving 4 bases not matched to a gene. The germline CDR1 and CDR2 sequences are SGDLS and YYNGEE. This CDR3 comprises 14 residues. The CDR3 reads CASSVEGTVETQYF. The CDR3 region has the DNA TGTGCCAGCAGCGTAGAAGGGACAGTGGAGACCCAGTACTTC.

The gene calls are TRBV19 and TRBJ2-7; D is undetermined. CDR3 length: 14 residues. Trimming removed 5 bases from V and 0 bases from J, with 11 bases in between. Germline V gives CDR1 LNHDA, CDR2 SQIVND (reference sequence). CDR3 nucleotide sequence: TGTGCCAGTAGTCCCCCACGGGCCTCCTACGAGCAGTACTTC. It specifies CASSPPRASYEQYF.

The J gene is TRBJ1-2, the V gene TRBV7-2; 10 nucleotides line up with TRBD1. V trimming: 3 bases; J trimming: 4 bases; junction bases outside the gene matches: 11. The CDR3 spans 17 residues. CDR1 is SGHTA and CDR2 is FQGNSA in the germline V gene. The CDR3 coding sequence is TGTGCCAGCAGCTTCTCATCCGGGACAGGGGTCTTCTATGGCTACACCTTC. Its protein product is CASSFSSGTGVFYGYTF.

The gene calls are TRBV9 and TRBJ2-1; 11 nucleotides line up with TRBD2. The CDR3 consists of 20 residues. Germline V gene lookup returns CDR1 SGDLS and CDR2 YYNGEE. V gave up 3 bases and J gave up 0 bases; unmatched junction bases: 14. CDR3 bases: TGTGCCAGCAGCGAGATGGGTGTAGCGGGGGGGATGTACTCCTACAATGAGCAGTTCTTC. This codes for CASSEMGVAGGMYSYNEQFF.

In nucleotides, the CDR3 is TGTGCCAGCACCTACCGGCAGGGCACAGATACGCAGTATTTT. Protein: CASTYRQGTDTQYF. The V gene is TRBV28, the J gene TRBJ2-3; D is unresolved. CDR1 MDHEN and CDR2 SYDVKM come from the germline V gene. The V end lost 7 bases, the J end lost 1 base, and 12 bases lay between the germline ends. This CDR3 has 14 amino acids.

The J gene is TRBJ2-1, the V gene TRBV5-1, with 10 positions matching TRBD2. V shed 4 bases and J 7 bases; nucleotides not matched to a gene: 11. CDR3 length: 16 residues. Germline V gene lookup returns CDR1 SGHRS and CDR2 YFSETQ. CDR3 in amino acids: CASSISSGGRENEQFF. The CDR3 bases are TGCGCCAGCAGCATCTCTAGCGGGGGAAGAGAAAATGAGCAGTTCTTC. Based on the CDR3 plus reference TRBV5-1 and TRBJ2-1, the full variable domain is KAGVTQTPRYLIKTRGQQVTLSCSPISGHRSVSWYQQTPGQGLQFLFEYFSETQRNKGNFPGRFSGRQFSNSRSEMNVSTLELGDSALYLCASSISSGGRENEQFFGPGTRLTVL.

This chain uses TRBV19 with TRBJ1-2; 10 bases line up with TRBD1. Trimming cost V 6 bases and J 6 bases; bases outside gene matches: 10. Looked up from germline, CDR1 is LNHDA and CDR2 is SQIVND (reference sequence). The CDR3 contains 15 residues. In DNA, the CDR3 is TGTGCCAGTAGAAGCGAAGGGACAGGGGAAAATGGCTACACCTTC. This codes for CASRSEGTGENGYTF.

J is TRBJ2-3 and V is TRBV11-3, with D maybe TRBD1 (6 bases). Germline V gene data show CDR1 as SGHNT and CDR2 as YENEEA. CDR3 length: 16 residues. Trimming pared 2 bases from V and 1 base from J, leaving 13 bases between. This CDR3 reads CASSLSATGRTDTQYF. The CDR3 region has the DNA TGTGCCAGCAGCTTATCAGCCACAGGGCGCACAGATACGCAGTATTTT.

The chain is built from TRBV6-1 and TRBJ1-2; D perhaps matches TRBD1 (5 bases). V lost 1 base and J lost 0, with 9 bases in between. The germline V gene has CDR1 MNHNS and CDR2 SASEGT. The CDR3 has 15 residues. CDR3 sequence reads: CASSEGGTANYGYTF. The CDR3 coding sequence is TGTGCCAGCAGTGAAGGCGGGACGGCTAACTATGGCTACACCTTC.

This rearrangement joins TRBV11-2 to TRBJ1-2; D uncertain. There are 11 residues in the CDR3. Germline V gene data show CDR1 as SGHAT and CDR2 as FQNNGV. With 8 bases removed from V and 8 bases from J, the gap between germline ends came to 12 bases. The CDR3 DNA sequence: TGTGCCAGCCGGGGAACGAGCGGCTACACCTTC. Its protein product is CASRGTSGYTF.

For the CDR3, the DNA is TGCAGCGGCTGGACAGGGGGGGACTATGGCTACACCTTC. It codes for CSGWTGGDYGYTF. The chain employs TRBV29-1 and TRBJ1-2, with 10 positions matching TRBD1. V shed 7 bases and J 3 bases; nucleotides not matched to a gene: 5. The CDR3 covers 13 residues. Germline values: CDR1 SQVTM, CDR2 ANQGSEA.

This chain connects TRBV7-3 to TRBJ2-7; possible D gene TRBD1, 6 bases. V lost 2 bases and J lost 6, with 11 bases in between. The CDR3 is 13 amino acids. CDR1 is SGHTA and CDR2 is FQGTGA in the germline V gene. CDR3 DNA sequence: TGTGCCAGCAGCTTACAGGGGAATAGCGAGCAGTACTTC. This gives the protein CASSLQGNSEQYF.

This clone was observed a few times. V and J are TRBV4-2 and TRBJ1-2; maybe TRBD1 (5 bases). This CDR3 is 14 amino acids long. Looked up from germline, CDR1 is LGHNA and CDR2 is YNFKEQ. Trimming cost V 7 bases and J 2 bases, with 14 bases left between them. CDR3 nucleotides: TGTGCCAGCAAAGGGACGGCTACAAACTATGGCTACACCTTC. It is translated as CASKGTATNYGYTF.

The chain is built from TRBV19 and TRBJ1-5; weak D call: TRBD1 (5 bases). The CDR3 contains 14 residues. The V gene's germline CDR1 is LNHDA and CDR2 SQIVND (reference sequence). V gave up 7 bases and J gave up 4 bases, with 14 bases separating them. The CDR3 DNA follows: TGTGCCAGTACCTACGGGGGAAATAATCAGCCCCAGCATTTT. This codes for CASTYGGNNQPQHF.

CDR3 protein: CASDPQGAEQFF. The CDR3 nucleotides read TGTGCCAGCGACCCCCAAGGGGCCGAGCAGTTCTTC. The gene calls are TRBV6-1 and TRBJ2-1, with TRBD1 as a possible D gene (5 bases). The germline V gene encodes CDR1 MNHNS and CDR2 SASEGT. This CDR3 is 12 amino acids long. Trimming pared 8 bases from V and 10 bases from J, leaving 15 bases between.

V is TRBV29-1 and J is TRBJ2-5, with D tentatively TRBD1 (5 bases). Trimming stripped 3 bases from V and 5 bases from J, with 10 bases between. Germline values: CDR1 SQVTM, CDR2 ANQGSEA. The CDR3 runs 12 residues. The CDR3 region is CSVEGLDETQYF. The CDR3 DNA sequence: TGCAGCGTTGAGGGGCTGGATGAGACCCAGTACTTC.

This clone was counted between two and nine times. The V gene is TRBV6-5, the J gene TRBJ1-6, with D unclear. V gave up 0 bases and J gave up 0 bases, with 6 bases separating them. This CDR3 is built from 16 residues. Germline loops: CDR1 MNHEY, CDR2 SVGAGI. CDR3 DNA sequence: TGTGCCAGCAGTTACTCGAGGAGCTCCTATAATTCACCCCTCCACTTT. It specifies CASSYSRSSYNSPLHF.

The V and J genes are TRBV5-1 and TRBJ2-3; TRBD2 is a possible D gene (6 bases). Trimming pared 2 bases from V and 1 base from J, leaving 11 bases between. Germline lookup yields CDR1 SGHRS and CDR2 YFSETQ. The CDR3 sequence is 15 residues long. DNA for the CDR3: TGCGCCAGCAGCTTCGGGGGTTCGGGCACAGATACGCAGTATTTT. This sequence encodes CASSFGGSGTDTQYF. The full variable domain, its missing parts supplied by reference TRBV5-1 and TRBJ2-3, is KAGVTQTPRYLIKTRGQQVTLSCSPISGHRSVSWYQQTPGQGLQFLFEYFSETQRNKGNFPGRFSGRQFSNSRSEMNVSTLELGDSALYLCASSFGGSGTDTQYFGPGTRLTVL.

This clone was counted once. The chain employs TRBV5-5 and TRBJ1-5; D is ambiguous. The germline V gene has CDR1 SGHKS and CDR2 YYEKEE (reference sequence). CDR3 size: 15 residues. Trimming took off 7 bases at V and 4 bases at J, with 18 bases between the two ends. CDR3 nucleotides: TGTGCCAGCCGCGAGGCACAGAGAACTAATCAGCCCCAGCATTTT. Its translation: CASREAQRTNQPQHF.

This chain uses TRBV6-5 with TRBJ1-6; D not certain. CDR3 length: 16 amino acids. CDR1 MNHEY and CDR2 SVGAGI come from the germline V gene. Trimming removed 1 base from V and 5 bases from J, with 12 bases in between. The chain's CDR3 is CASSYLTGSDNSPLHF. Written as DNA, the CDR3 is TGTGCCAGCAGTTACTTGACGGGATCGGATAATTCACCCCTCCACTTT.

The chain recombines TRBV18 with TRBJ2-2, with 13 bases that match TRBD2. The trim removed 2 bases at V and 4 bases at J, leaving 10 bases unmatched. Germline loops: CDR1 KGHSH, CDR2 LQKENI. This CDR3 spans 19 amino acids. CDR3 loop: CASSPGLAGVILLTGELFF. The DNA of the CDR3 is TGTGCCAGCTCACCAGGACTAGCGGGGGTCATCCTACTCACCGGGGAGCTGTTTTTT.

The rearrangement uses TRBV18 and TRBJ1-1, with D unresolved. The CDR3 contains 15 residues. From germline, CDR1 is KGHSH and CDR2 LQKENI. V was shortened by 5 bases and J by 2 bases, with 15 bases between the two germline ends. The CDR3 sequence is CASSTGNWGNTEAFF. For the CDR3, the DNA is TGTGCCAGCTCAACGGGGAATTGGGGAAACACTGAAGCTTTCTTT.

This sequence joins TRBV7-2 and TRBJ2-2; D gene ambiguous. V was cut by 2 bases and J by 0 bases, with 10 bases left in between. Germline CDR1 and CDR2: SGHTA and FQGNSA. This CDR3 has 16 amino acids. DNA for the CDR3: TGTGCCAGCAGCTTATTGCCTCCGACGAACACCGGGGAGCTGTTTTTT. This encodes CASSLLPPTNTGELFF. The full variable domain, with the rest looked up from reference TRBV7-2 and TRBJ2-2, is GAGVSQSPSNKVTEKGKDVELRCDPISGHTALYWYRQSLGQGLEFLIYFQGNSAPDKSGLPSDRFSAERTGGSVSTLTIQRTQQEDSAVYLCASSLLPPTNTGELFFGEGSRLTVL.

This chain joins TRBV5-6 and TRBJ2-1; TRBD2 matches at 8 bases. CDR3 size: 16 residues. Germline-derived CDR1 and CDR2 are SGHDT and YYEEEE. J gave up 4 bases and V 5 bases, and 11 bases lay outside the gene matches. CDR3 region: CASSRERLAGYNEQFF. As DNA, the CDR3 is TGTGCCAGCAGTCGGGAGCGGCTAGCGGGTTACAATGAGCAGTTCTTC. Supplemented by reference TRBV5-6 and TRBJ2-1, the full variable domain reads DAGVTQSPTHLIKTRGQQVTLRCSPKSGHDTVSWYQQALGQGPQFIFQYYEEEERQRGNFPDRFSGHQFPNYSSELNVNALLLGDSALYLCASSRERLAGYNEQFFGPGTRLTVL.

CDR3: CASSWGDGQKQETQYF. The CDR3 DNA follows: TGCGCCAGCAGCTGGGGTGACGGACAGAAACAAGAGACCCAGTACTTC. This chain links TRBV5-1 with TRBJ2-5, with D possibly matching TRBD1 (6 bases). The ends were cut back, 3 bases at V and 2 bases at J, with 17 bases in the middle. The CDR3 loop spans 16 amino acids. CDR1 and CDR2 (germline): SGHRS, YFSETQ.